This TCR beta chain was documented in a study of cytomegalovirus exposure and HLA in healthy donors. Findings and caveats of the study: The study flagged some 170 TCR beta chains as cytomegalovirus-associated. The authors later found most CMV-associated TCR beta chains appeared HLA-restricted. A later analysis, which compared TCR beta chains of equal frequency, found the HLA-associated ones more clonally expanded. After further analysis at a later stage, under 20,000 TCR beta sequences were associated with HLA alleles at 0.05 false discovery rate.

The PCR used 60 Vbeta and 13 Jbeta primers. Some clones are missing from TCRdb's copy, which holds only in-frame ones; the method was immunoSEQ multiplex PCR. The data contain about 130,000 clones, 70% to 85% of them seen just once; the ten biggest clones take up 6% to 7.5%. The germline V gene encodes CDR1 MNHEY and CDR2 SMNVEV (reference sequence). The CDR3 runs to 14 residues. V lost 4 bases and J lost 1, with 9 bases in between. About this clone: Antigen: not known.

Input material: PBMCs. The chain recombines TRBV27 with TRBJ2-3; D is uncertain. The receptor's source is a man aged 35 to 55 in good health and CMV-seropositive. This CDR3 reads CASSSPLGTDTQYF. In DNA form, the CDR3 reads TGTGCCAGCAGTTCCCCCTTAGGCACAGATACGCAGTATTTT.